The T cell receptor (beta chain) under discussion was sequenced for a study of T cells in Graves' hyperthyroidism and ophthalmopathy. Study findings and constraints: Most thyroid clonotypes with frequency above 0.001 were detected in blood.

This CDR3 contains 16 residues. Trimming at V came to 0 bases and at J to 4 bases, leaving 4 bases not matched to a gene. In germline, CDR1 is SGHDT, CDR2 YYEEEE. Newly diagnosed patients aged 18 to 65 had hyperthyroidism of under 2 months' duration. Blood dates from first hyperthyroidism diagnosis, before any ophthalmopathy symptoms. Isolation of PBMCs was performed on 8.5 to 10 ml fresh peripheral blood. This clonotype showed up many times. Its antigen remains unidentified. TCR beta CDR3 regions were amplified from RNA transcripts. The HTBI primer set drove a first-round RT-PCR of the TCR CDR3. TCRdb passed the multiplex PCR reads through MiXCR, listing each CDR3 protein once. This repertoire shows under 350,000 distinct CDR3 sequences, less than 15% found once; its top ten account for 6.5% to 10%.

This chain connects TRBV5-6 to TRBJ2-5; 12 nucleotides match TRBD2. The sequence was obtained from a woman aged 30 to 39 with Graves' hyperthyroidism that later progressed to Graves' ophthalmopathy. The specimen was blood. The CDR3 protein is CASSLAETSGRETQYF. As DNA, the CDR3 is TGTGCCAGCAGCTTGGCGGAGACTAGCGGGAGAGAGACCCAGTACTTC. Complete variable domain (other parts from reference TRBV5-6 and TRBJ2-5): DAGVTQSPTHLIKTRGQQVTLRCSPKSGHDTVSWYQQALGQGPQFIFQYYEEEERQRGNFPDRFSGHQFPNYSSELNVNALLLGDSALYLCASSLAETSGRETQYFGPGTRLLVL.